What follows describes a single T cell receptor beta chain. The data belong to a study of CD8 T cells in Susac syndrome. cDNA came from roughly 0.47 to 1 ug RNA primed by random hexamers. The method of amplification for TCR beta CDR3 was immunoSEQ multiplex PCR, covering 54 Vbeta and 13 Jbeta. TCRdb re-called the immunoSEQ multiplex PCR reads with MiXCR, one entry per CDR3 protein. The table shows about 73,000 distinct CDR3 sequences, with over 85% occurring only once. Trimming took 4 bases from V and 4 from J, leaving 29 bases between them. The CDR3 totals 19 residues. CDR1 LGHDT and CDR2 YNNKEL come from the germline V gene (reference sequence). FACS enriched CD8+ TEMRA cells, while bulk CD8+ and CD4+ were negatively isolated.

The chain recombines TRBV3-1 with TRBJ2-7; the D gene is possibly TRBD2 (6 bases). The specimen sequenced was CD8+ T cells from PBMCs. The source is a human donor with multiple sclerosis. The CDR3 nucleotides read TGTGCCAGCAGCCCCGGGACTTCCCTTGCAGACCCGGCCGCTTACGAGCAGTACTTC. The encoded protein is CASSPGTSLADPAAYEQYF.